Listed below are T cell receptor beta chains from one sample, sequenced in a study of blood T cell repertoires in COVID-19. Method: immunoSEQ multiplex PCR; TCRdb's copy keeps in-frame clones and lacks some. The sample contains roughly 90,000 clones, about 85% of which appear only once. Sequences were obtained from peripheral blood. All receptors come from a human donor in a cohort sampled during active COVID-19. Both conserved end residues are part of each CDR3. Each record gives: J gene, clone size, D gene, V gene, CDR3 protein, CDR3 DNA. A D gene is named only where the DNA matches it firmly. Rows may omit the clone size; those that give it use once, few, many or a size class.

TRBJ2-2 | NA | NA | TRBV18 | CASSPTGELFF | TGTGCCAGCTCCCCCACAGGGGAGCTGTTTTTT
TRBJ1-5 | NA | NA | TRBV27 | CASSPFFPNQPQHF | TGTGCCAGCAGCCCCTTTTTCCCCAATCAGCCCCAGCATTTT
TRBJ2-7 | NA | TRBD1 | TRBV23-1 | CASSQFKGAFSYEQYF | TGCGCCAGCAGTCAATTTAAGGGGGCTTTCTCCTACGAGCAGTACTTC
TRBJ1-2 | NA | TRBD1 | TRBV11-2 | CASSLAGQGKHGYTF | TGTGCCAGCAGCTTAGCGGGACAGGGTAAACATGGCTACACCTTC
TRBJ2-2 | once | TRBD2 | TRBV28 | CASNTGLGAGGIGAGELFF | TGTGCCAGCAACACTGGGTTAGGGGCGGGGGGCATCGGAGCCGGGGAGCTGTTTTTT
TRBJ2-3 | medium-sized | NA | TRBV28 | CASSLMRIETDTQYF | TGTGCCAGCAGTTTAATGCGGATTGAAACAGATACGCAGTATTTT
TRBJ2-1 | few | TRBD1 | TRBV7-3 | CASSLDRGRLAGSYNEQFF | TGTGCCAGCAGCTTGGACAGGGGGCGGCTAGCGGGCTCCTACAATGAGCAGTTCTTC
TRBJ1-2 | NA | TRBD1 | TRBV19 | CASKRTGSANYGYTF | TGTGCCAGTAAAAGGACAGGTTCAGCTAACTATGGCTACACCTTC
TRBJ2-3 | NA | NA | TRBV24-1 | CATSDSGPGDTQYF | TGTGCCACCAGTGATTCAGGCCCTGGAGATACGCAGTATTTT
TRBJ1-2 | once | NA | TRBV4-2 | CASSQGDYYGYTF | TGTGCCAGCAGCCAAGGAGACTACTATGGCTACACCTTC
TRBJ2-1 | NA | NA | TRBV9 | CASSVEGTFGEQFF | TGTGCCAGCAGCGTAGAAGGGACTTTTGGTGAGCAGTTCTTC
TRBJ1-2 | NA | TRBD1 | TRBV7-2 | CASSEGTGWGYGYTF | TGTGCCAGCAGCGAAGGGACAGGGTGGGGCTATGGCTACACCTTC
TRBJ2-5 | NA | TRBD2 | TRBV5-6 | CASSLAWLAGPSQETQYF | TGTGCCAGCAGCTTGGCCTGGCTAGCGGGCCCCAGCCAAGAGACCCAGTACTTC
TRBJ1-6 | NA | TRBD1 | TRBV4-2 | CASSQDGTGQSPLHF | TGTGCCAGCAGCCAAGATGGGACAGGGCAATCACCCCTCCACTTT
TRBJ2-1 | NA | NA | TRBV30 | CAWSVQSLSGGQFF | TGTGCCTGGAGTGTACAGTCTCTCTCCGGTGGGCAGTTCTTC
TRBJ1-4 | NA | TRBD1 | TRBV27 | CASSPRYRTGTALNEKLFF | TGTGCCAGCAGTCCCCGGTACCGGACCGGGACAGCCCTTAATGAAAAACTGTTTTTT
TRBJ2-5 | NA | NA | TRBV7-2 | CASSLESTGTQYF | TGTGCCAGCAGCTTAGAGTCGACGGGGACCCAGTACTTC
TRBJ2-1 | NA | NA | TRBV5-4 | CASSLYGRTGNEQFF | TGTGCCAGCAGCTTGTATGGGCGTACAGGCAATGAGCAGTTCTTC
TRBJ2-7 | NA | TRBD2 | TRBV28 | CASSLGLAVTYEQYF | TGTGCCAGCAGTTTAGGGCTAGCGGTTACCTACGAGCAGTACTTC
TRBJ2-7 | NA | NA | TRBV6-5 | CASGGGTYEQYF | TGTGCCAGCGGGGGCGGCACCTACGAGCAGTACTTC
TRBJ2-1 | NA | TRBD2 | TRBV30 | CAWSRGRNNEQFF | TGTGCCTGGAGTCGCGGGAGGAACAATGAGCAGTTCTTC
TRBJ2-3 | NA | NA | TRBV9 | CASSVQGATDTQYF | TGTGCCAGCAGCGTCCAGGGTGCAACAGATACGCAGTATTTT
TRBJ2-1 | NA | TRBD2 | TRBV7-9 | CASSFTGSGGDPPNEQFF | TGTGCCAGCAGCTTCACTGGCAGCGGGGGGGACCCTCCCAATGAGCAGTTCTTC
TRBJ2-1 | NA | TRBD1 | TRBV9 | CASSPDRGDNEQFF | TGTGCCAGCAGCCCGGACAGGGGTGACAATGAGCAGTTCTTC
TRBJ2-3 | NA | NA | TRBV6-5 | CASTRGGLADTQYF | TGTGCCAGCACGAGGGGAGGCCTAGCAGATACGCAGTATTTT
TRBJ2-7 | many | TRBD2 | TRBV18 | CASSLTPGTSGGEQYF | TGTGCCAGCTCACTTACTCCCGGGACTAGCGGGGGCGAGCAGTACTTC
TRBJ2-1 | once | NA | TRBV12-5 | CASGLVSPYNEQFF | TGTGCTAGTGGTCTCGTGTCTCCCTACAATGAGCAGTTCTTC
TRBJ2-7 | NA | NA | TRBV6-5 | CASSYVQRTYEQYF | TGTGCCAGCAGTTACGTTCAGAGGACCTACGAGCAGTACTTC
TRBJ1-3 | NA | NA | TRBV4-3 | CASSQGGGSGNTIYF | TGCGCCAGCAGCCAAGGGGGGGGCTCTGGAAACACCATATATTTT
TRBJ2-7 | NA | NA | TRBV5-1 | CASREAGLVYEQYF | TGCGCCAGCAGAGAGGCGGGGCTGGTCTACGAGCAGTACTTC
TRBJ2-1 | NA | TRBD2 | TRBV7-9 | CASSWGRGGPNEQFF | TGTGCCAGCAGCTGGGGGCGGGGGGGCCCCAATGAGCAGTTCTTC
TRBJ1-1 | NA | NA | TRBV14 | CASSLSTGLDTEAFF | TGTGCCAGCAGCCTTAGTACGGGGTTGGACACTGAAGCTTTCTTT
TRBJ1-1 | NA | NA | TRBV7-8 | CASSLVSLGGAFF | TGTGCCAGCAGCTTAGTATCCTTGGGGGGAGCTTTCTTT
TRBJ1-6 | few | NA | TRBV4-2 | CASSQRVRSSPLHF | TGTGCCAGCAGCCAGCGGGTAAGAAGCTCACCCCTCCACTTT
TRBJ2-2 | NA | TRBD1 | TRBV10-3 | CAISESKWDREKSTGELFF | TGTGCCATCAGTGAGTCAAAATGGGACAGGGAAAAGAGCACCGGGGAGCTGTTTTTT
TRBJ2-1 | once | TRBD1 | TRBV11-1 | CASSSSTGVGEFF | TGTGCCAGCAGCTCTTCAACAGGGGTGGGTGAGTTCTTC
TRBJ2-5 | NA | NA | TRBV5-1 | CASSLSGLETQYF | TGCGCCAGCAGCTTGTCCGGGTTGGAGACCCAGTACTTC
TRBJ2-3 | NA | TRBD2 | TRBV5-1 | CASNPDGGRPGTDTQYF | TGCGCCAGCAACCCGGACGGCGGGAGACCAGGCACAGATACGCAGTATTTT
TRBJ1-2 | NA | TRBD1 | TRBV9 | CASSTRTGNNYGYTF | TGTGCCAGCAGCACCCGGACAGGGAACAACTATGGCTACACCTTC
TRBJ1-2 | NA | NA | TRBV24-1 | CATSDFTITGGYTF | TGTGCCACCAGTGATTTTACGATTACAGGGGGCTACACCTTC
TRBJ1-6 | NA | NA | TRBV30 | CAWKHRWQNSPLHF | TGTGCCTGGAAACATCGATGGCAGAATTCACCCCTCCACTTT
TRBJ1-1 | NA | NA | TRBV5-5 | CASSLGLGSTEAFF | TGTGCCAGCAGCTTGGGTTTAGGGAGCACTGAAGCTTTCTTT
TRBJ2-1 | NA | TRBD1 | TRBV5-4 | CASSGGQGASYNEQFF | TGTGCCAGCAGCGGAGGACAGGGGGCCTCCTACAATGAGCAGTTCTTC
TRBJ2-1 | NA | TRBD2 | TRBV28 | CASSLGLAGSFRDEQFF | TGTGCCAGCAGTTTGGGTCTAGCGGGGTCCTTTAGGGATGAGCAGTTCTTC
TRBJ1-5 | NA | NA | TRBV21-1 | CASSKVRGIWSNQPQHF | TGTGCCAGCAGCAAAGTTAGAGGGATCTGGAGCAATCAGCCCCAGCATTTT